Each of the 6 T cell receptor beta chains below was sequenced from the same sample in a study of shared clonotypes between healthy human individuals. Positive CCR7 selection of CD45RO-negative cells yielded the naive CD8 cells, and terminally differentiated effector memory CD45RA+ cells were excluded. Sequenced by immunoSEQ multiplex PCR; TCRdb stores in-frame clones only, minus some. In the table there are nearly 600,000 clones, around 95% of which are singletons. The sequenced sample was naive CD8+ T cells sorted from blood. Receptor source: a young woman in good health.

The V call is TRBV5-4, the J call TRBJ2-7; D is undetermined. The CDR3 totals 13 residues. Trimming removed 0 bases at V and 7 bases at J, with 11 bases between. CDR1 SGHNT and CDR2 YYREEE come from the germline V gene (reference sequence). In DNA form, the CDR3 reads TGTGCCAGCAGCTTGGCAGGAGTCCTGGAGCAGTACTTC. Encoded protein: CASSLAGVLEQYF.

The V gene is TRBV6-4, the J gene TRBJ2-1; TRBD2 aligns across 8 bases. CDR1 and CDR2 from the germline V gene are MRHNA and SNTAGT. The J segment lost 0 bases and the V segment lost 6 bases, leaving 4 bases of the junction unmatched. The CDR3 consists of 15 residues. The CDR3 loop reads CASRAGTSSYNEQFF. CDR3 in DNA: TGTGCCAGCAGGGCCGGGACTAGCTCCTACAATGAGCAGTTCTTC.

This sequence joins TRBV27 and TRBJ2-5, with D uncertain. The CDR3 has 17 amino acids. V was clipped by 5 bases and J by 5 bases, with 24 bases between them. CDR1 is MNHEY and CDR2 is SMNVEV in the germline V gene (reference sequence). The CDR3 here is CASSMAPGPSSAETQYF. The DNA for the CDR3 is TGTGCCAGCAGTATGGCCCCCGGGCCTTCCTCGGCCGAGACCCAGTACTTC.

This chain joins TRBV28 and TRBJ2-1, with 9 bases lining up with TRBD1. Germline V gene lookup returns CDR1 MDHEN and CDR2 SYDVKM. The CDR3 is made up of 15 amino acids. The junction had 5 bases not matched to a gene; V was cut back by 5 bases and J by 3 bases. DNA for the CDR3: TGTGCCAGCAGTCTGGGACAGGGAGACTACAATGAGCAGTTCTTC. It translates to CASSLGQGDYNEQFF.

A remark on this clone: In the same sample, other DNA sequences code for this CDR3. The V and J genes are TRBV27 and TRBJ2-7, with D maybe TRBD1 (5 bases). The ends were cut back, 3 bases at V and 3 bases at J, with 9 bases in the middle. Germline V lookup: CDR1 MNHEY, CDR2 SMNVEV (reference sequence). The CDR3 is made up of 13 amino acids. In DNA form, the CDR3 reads TGTGCCAGCAGTTTTGGTCAGGGCTACGAGCAGTACTTC. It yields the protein CASSFGQGYEQYF.

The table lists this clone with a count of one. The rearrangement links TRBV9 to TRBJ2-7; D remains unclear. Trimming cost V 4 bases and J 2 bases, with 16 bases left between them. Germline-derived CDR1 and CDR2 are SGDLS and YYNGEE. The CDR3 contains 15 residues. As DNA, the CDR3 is TGTGCCAGCAGCACTGGTGCGGAGAAGACCTACGAGCAGTACTTC. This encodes CASSTGAEKTYEQYF.